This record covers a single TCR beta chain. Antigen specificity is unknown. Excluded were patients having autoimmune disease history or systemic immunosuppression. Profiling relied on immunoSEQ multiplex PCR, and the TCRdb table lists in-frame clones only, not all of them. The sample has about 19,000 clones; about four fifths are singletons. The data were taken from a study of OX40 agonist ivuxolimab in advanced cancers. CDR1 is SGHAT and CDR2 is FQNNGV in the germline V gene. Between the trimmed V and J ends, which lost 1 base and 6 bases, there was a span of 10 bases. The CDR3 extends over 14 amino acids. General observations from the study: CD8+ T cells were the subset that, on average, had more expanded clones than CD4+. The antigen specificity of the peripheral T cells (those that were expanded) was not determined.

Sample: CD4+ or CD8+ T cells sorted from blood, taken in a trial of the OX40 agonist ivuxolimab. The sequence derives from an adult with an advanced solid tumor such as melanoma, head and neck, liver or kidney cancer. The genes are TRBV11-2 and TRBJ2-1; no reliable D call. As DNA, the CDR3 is TGTGCCAGCAGCTTAGTGGGTTCGGGCAATGAGCAGTTCTTC. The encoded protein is CASSLVGSGNEQFF.